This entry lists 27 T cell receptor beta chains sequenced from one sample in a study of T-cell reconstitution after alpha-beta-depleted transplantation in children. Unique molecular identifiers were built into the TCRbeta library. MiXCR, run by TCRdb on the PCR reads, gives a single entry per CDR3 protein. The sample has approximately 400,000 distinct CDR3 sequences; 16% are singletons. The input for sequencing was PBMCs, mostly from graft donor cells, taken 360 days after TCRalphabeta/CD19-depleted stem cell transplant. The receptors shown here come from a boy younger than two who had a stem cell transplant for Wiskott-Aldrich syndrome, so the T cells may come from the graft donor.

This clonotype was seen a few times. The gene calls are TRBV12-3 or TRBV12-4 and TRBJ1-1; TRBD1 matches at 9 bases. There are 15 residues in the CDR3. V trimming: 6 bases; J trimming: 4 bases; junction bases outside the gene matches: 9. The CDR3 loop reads CASSTTGGSGTEAFF. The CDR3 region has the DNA TGTGCCAGCAGCACGACAGGGGGGTCGGGCACTGAAGCTTTCTTT.

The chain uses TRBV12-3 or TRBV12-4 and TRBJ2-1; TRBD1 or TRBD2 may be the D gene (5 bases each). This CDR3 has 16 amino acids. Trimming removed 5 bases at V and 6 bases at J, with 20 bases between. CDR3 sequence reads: CASSHLGPQGFNEQFF. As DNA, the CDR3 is TGTGCCAGCAGTCACCTGGGACCCCAGGGATTCAATGAGCAGTTCTTC.

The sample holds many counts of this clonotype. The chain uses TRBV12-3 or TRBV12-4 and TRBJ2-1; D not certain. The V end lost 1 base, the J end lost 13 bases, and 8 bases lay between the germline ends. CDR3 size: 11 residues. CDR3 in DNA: TGTGCCAGCAGTTTAGGAAGCGTACAGTTCTTC. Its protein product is CASSLGSVQFF.

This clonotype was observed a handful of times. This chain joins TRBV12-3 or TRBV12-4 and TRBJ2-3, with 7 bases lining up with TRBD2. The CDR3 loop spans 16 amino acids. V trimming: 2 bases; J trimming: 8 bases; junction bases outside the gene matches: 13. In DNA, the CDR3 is TGTGCCAGCAGTTTACCTAGCGGTCCCTCCACGGGTACGCAGTATTTT. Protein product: CASSLPSGPSTGTQYF.

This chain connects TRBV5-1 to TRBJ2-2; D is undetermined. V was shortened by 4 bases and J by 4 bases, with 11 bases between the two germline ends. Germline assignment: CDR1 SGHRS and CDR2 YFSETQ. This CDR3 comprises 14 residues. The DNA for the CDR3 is TGCGCCAGCAGCCCGGTATTGAGCACCGGGGAGCTGTTTTTT. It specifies CASSPVLSTGELFF.

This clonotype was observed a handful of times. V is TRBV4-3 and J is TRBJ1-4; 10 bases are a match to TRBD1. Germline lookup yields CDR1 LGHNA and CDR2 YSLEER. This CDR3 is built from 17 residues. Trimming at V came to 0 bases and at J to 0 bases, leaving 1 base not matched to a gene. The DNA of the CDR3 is TGCGCCAGCAGCCAAGAAGGACAGGGGGCAACTAATGAAAAACTGTTTTTT. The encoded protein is CASSQEGQGATNEKLFF.

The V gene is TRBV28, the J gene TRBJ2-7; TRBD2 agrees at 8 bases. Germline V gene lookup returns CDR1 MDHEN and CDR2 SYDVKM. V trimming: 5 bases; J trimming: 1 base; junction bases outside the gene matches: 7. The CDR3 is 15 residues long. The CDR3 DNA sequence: TGTGCCAGCAGTCCGGGAGGGTCTGTGTCCTACGAGCAGTACTTC. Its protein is CASSPGGSVSYEQYF.

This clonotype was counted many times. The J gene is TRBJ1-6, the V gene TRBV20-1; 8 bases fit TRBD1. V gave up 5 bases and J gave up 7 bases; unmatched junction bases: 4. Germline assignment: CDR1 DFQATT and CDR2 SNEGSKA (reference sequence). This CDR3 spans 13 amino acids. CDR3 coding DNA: TGCAGTGCTGGGGACAGGTTCAATTCACCCCTCCACTTT. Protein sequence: CSAGDRFNSPLHF.

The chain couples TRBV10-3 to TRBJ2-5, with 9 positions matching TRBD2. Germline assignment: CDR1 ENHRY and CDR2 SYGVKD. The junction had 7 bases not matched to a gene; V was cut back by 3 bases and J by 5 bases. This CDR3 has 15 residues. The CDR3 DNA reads TGTGCCATCAGTGATAGCGGGAGAACGGCCGAGACCCAGTACTTC. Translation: CAISDSGRTAETQYF.

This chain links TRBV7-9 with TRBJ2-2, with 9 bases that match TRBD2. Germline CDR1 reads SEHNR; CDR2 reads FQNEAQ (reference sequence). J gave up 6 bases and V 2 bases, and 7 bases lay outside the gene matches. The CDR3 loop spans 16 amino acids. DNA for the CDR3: TGTGCCAGCAGCTTAAGGACTAGCGCCCCCGCCGGGGAGCTGTTTTTT. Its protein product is CASSLRTSAPAGELFF.

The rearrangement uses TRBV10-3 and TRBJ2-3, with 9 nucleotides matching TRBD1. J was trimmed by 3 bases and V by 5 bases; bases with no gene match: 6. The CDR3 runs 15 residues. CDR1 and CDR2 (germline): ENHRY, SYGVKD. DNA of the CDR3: TGTGCCATCAGTCCCGGGACAGGGAATACAGATACGCAGTATTTT. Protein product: CAISPGTGNTDTQYF.

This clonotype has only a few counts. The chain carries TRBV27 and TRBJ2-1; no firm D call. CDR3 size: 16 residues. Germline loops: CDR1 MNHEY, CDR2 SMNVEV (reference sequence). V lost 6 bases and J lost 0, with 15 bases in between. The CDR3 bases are TGTGCCAGCAGATCCACGTACCTGCGCTCCTACAATGAGCAGTTCTTC. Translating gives CASRSTYLRSYNEQFF.

The CDR3 sequence: CASSQRPGSGEREQFF. The CDR3 DNA reads TGCGCCAGCAGCCAAAGGCCTGGGTCGGGGGAGCGAGAGCAGTTCTTC. The chain combines TRBV4-1 with TRBJ2-1, with D possibly TRBD2 on 6 matching bases. This CDR3 region has 16 residues. In germline, CDR1 is MGHRA, CDR2 YSYEKL. The V gene lost 2 bases and the J gene lost 10 bases, with 21 bases spanning the gap.

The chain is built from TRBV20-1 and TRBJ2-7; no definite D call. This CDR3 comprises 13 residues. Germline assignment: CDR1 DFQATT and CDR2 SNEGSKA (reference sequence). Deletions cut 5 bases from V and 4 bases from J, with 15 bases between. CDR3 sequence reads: CSAGFGFIYEQYF. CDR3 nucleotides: TGCAGTGCTGGTTTTGGCTTTATATACGAGCAGTACTTC.

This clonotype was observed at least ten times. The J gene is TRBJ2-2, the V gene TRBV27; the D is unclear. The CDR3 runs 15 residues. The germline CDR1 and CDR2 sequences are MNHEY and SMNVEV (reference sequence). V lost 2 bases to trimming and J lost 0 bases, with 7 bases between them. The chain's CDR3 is CASSLGRANTGELFF. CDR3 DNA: TGTGCCAGCAGTTTAGGTCGGGCGAACACCGGGGAGCTGTTTTTT.

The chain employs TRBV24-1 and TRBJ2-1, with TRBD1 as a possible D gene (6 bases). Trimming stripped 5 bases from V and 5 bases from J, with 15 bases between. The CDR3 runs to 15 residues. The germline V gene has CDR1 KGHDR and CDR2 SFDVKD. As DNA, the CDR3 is TGTGCCACCAGTGTGATTCAGGGGATCAACAATGAGCAGTTCTTC. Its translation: CATSVIQGINNEQFF.

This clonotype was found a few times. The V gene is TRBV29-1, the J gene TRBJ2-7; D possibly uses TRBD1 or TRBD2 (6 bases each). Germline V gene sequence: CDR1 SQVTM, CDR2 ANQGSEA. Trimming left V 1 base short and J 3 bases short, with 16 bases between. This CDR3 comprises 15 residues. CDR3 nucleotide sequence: TGCAGCGTTGAAGGGGGGGACATCGGCCTCTACGAGCAGTACTTC. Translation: CSVEGGDIGLYEQYF.

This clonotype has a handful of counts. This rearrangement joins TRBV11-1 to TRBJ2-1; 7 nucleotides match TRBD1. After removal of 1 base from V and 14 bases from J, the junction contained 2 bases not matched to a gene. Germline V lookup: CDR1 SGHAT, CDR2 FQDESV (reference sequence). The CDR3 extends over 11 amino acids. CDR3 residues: CASSLVGQEFF. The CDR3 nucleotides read TGTGCCAGCAGCTTAGTCGGACAGGAGTTCTTC.

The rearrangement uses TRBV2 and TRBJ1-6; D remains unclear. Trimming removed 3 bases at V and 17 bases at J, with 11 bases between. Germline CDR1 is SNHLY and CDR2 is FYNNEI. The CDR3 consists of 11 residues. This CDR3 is CASSDRLKFHF. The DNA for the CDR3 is TGTGCCAGCAGTGACCGCCTTAAGTTCCACTTT.

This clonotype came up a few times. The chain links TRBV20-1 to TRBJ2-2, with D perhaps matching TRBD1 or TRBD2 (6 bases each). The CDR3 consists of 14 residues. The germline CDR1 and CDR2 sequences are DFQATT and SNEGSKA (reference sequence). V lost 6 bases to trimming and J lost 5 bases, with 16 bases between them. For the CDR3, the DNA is TGCAGTGCCCCGACTAGGGGGAGAACCGGGGAGCTGTTTTTT. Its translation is CSAPTRGRTGELFF.

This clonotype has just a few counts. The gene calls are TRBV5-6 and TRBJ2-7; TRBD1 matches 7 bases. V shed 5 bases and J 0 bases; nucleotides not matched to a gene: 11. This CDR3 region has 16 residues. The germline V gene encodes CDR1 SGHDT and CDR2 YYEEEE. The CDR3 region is CASRRASTGISYEQYF. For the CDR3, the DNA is TGTGCCAGCAGGAGGGCCTCGACAGGGATCTCCTACGAGCAGTACTTC.

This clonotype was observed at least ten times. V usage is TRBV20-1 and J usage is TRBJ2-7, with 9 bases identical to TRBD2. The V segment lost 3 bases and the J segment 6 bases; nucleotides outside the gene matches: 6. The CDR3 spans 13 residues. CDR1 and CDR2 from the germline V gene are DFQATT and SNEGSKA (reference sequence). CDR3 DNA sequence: TGCAGTGCTAGCTTAGCGGGAGTCTGCGAGCAGTACTTC. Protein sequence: CSASLAGVCEQYF.

The CDR3 coding sequence is TGTGCCACCAGTGATTTGATGTACAATGAGCAGTTCTTC. As protein: CATSDLMYNEQFF. This chain links TRBV24-1 with TRBJ2-1, with D unresolved. CDR3 length: 13 amino acids. Trimming left V 0 bases short and J 4 bases short, with 3 bases between. CDR1 and CDR2 (germline): KGHDR, SFDVKD.

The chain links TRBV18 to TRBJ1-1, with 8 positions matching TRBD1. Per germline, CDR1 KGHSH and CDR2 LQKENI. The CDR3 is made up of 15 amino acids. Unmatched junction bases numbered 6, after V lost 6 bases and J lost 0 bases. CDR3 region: CASSYGQGVNTEAFF. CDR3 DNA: TGTGCCAGCTCTTACGGACAGGGTGTGAACACTGAAGCTTTCTTT.

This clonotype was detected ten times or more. CDR3 amino acids: CSVEDLEELNTEAFF. Written as DNA, the CDR3 is TGCAGCGTTGAAGATCTGGAGGAGTTGAACACTGAAGCTTTCTTT. This chain uses TRBV29-1 with TRBJ1-1; no reliable D call. Trimming shortened V by 0 bases and J by 0 bases, and 11 bases separated the two germline ends. CDR1 and CDR2 (germline): SQVTM, ANQGSEA. The CDR3 covers 15 residues.

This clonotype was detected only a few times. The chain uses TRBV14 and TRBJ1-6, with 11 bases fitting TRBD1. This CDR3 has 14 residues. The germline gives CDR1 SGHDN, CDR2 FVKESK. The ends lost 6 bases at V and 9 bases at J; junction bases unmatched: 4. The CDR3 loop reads CASRGQGVGSPLHF. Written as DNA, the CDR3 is TGTGCCAGCAGGGGACAGGGGGTCGGTTCACCCCTCCACTTT.

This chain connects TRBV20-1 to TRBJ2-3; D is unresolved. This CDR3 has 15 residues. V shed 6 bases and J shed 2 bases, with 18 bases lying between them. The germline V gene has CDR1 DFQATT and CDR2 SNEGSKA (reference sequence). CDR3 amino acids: CSARPTQKATDTQYF. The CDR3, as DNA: TGCAGTGCGCGACCGACACAAAAAGCCACAGATACGCAGTATTTT.